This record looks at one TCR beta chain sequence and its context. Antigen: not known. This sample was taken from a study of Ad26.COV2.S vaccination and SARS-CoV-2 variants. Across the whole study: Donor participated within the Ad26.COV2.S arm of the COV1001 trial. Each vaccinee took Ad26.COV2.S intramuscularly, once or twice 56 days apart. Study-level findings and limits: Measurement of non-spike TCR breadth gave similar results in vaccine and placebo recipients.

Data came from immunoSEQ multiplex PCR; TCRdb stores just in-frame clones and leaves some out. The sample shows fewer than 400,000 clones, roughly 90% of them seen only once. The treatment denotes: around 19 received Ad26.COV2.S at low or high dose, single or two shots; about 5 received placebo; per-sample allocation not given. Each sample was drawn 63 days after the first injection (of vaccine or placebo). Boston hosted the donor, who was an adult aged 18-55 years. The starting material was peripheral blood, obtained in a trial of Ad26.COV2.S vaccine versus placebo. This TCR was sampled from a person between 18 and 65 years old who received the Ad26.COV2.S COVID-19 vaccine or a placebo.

CDR3 protein: CASSESAAGTDTQYF. CDR3 DNA sequence: TGTGCCAGCAGTGAATCAGCGGCCGGCACAGATACGCAGTATTTT. V is TRBV25-1 and J is TRBJ2-3, with a weak D call TRBD2 (5 bases). The CDR3 runs to 15 residues. Germline CDR1 MGHDK, CDR2 SYGVNS. Trimming shortened V by 1 base and J by 1 base, and 9 bases separated the two germline ends.